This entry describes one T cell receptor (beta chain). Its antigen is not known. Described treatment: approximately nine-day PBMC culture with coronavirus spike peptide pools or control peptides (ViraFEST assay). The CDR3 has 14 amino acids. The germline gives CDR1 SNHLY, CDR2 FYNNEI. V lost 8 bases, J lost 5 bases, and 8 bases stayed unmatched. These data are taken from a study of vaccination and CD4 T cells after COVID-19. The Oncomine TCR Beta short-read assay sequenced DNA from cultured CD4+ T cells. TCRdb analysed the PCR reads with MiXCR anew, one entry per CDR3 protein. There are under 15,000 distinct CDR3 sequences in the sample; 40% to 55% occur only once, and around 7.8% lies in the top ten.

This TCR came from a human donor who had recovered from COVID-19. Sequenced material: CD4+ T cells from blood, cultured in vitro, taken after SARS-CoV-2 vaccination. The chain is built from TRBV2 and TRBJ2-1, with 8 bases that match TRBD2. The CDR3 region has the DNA TGTGCCAGCCAACCGGGACTAGGGAACAATGAGCAGTTCTTC. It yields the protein CASQPGLGNNEQFF.